This TCR beta chain was identified during a study of blood T cell repertoires in COVID-19. In the study overall: PBMCs, B-cell-depleted T cells, or T cells provided the cDNA or gDNA that made up the material.

As originally analysed: Researchers report that nucleated cell counts were estimated from reference gene primer amplification. Using immunoSEQ multiplex PCR, the repertoire was profiled, and TCRdb retains in-frame clones only, with some absent. V and J calls and clone size are as listed in that table; D and trimming were resolved from the DNA. Of approximately 150,000 clones listed, more than 65% are singletons. Material for sequencing was PBMCs or T cells enriched from blood (not recorded which). This sequence was found in a woman in her thirties or forties with acute COVID-19.

The CDR3 DNA follows: TGTGCCAGCAGGGGACTAGCGGGAGATACGCAGTATTTT. Its protein product is CASRGLAGDTQYF. The V and J genes are TRBV9 and TRBJ2-3; TRBD2 agrees at 12 bases. V lost 5 bases and J lost 5; bases outside the gene matches: 0. The CDR3 covers 13 residues. The germline gives CDR1 SGDLS, CDR2 YYNGEE.